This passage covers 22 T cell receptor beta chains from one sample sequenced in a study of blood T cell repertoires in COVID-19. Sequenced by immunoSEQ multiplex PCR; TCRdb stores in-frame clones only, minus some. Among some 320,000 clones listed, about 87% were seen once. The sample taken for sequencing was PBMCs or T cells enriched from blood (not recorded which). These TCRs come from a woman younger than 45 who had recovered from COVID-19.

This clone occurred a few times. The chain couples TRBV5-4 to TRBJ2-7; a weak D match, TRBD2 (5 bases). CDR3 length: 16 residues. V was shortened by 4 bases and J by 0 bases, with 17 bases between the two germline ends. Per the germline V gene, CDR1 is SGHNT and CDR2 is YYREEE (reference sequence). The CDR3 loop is CASSPSGSRSSYEQYF. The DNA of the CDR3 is TGTGCCAGCAGCCCATCTGGGAGCCGGAGCTCCTACGAGCAGTACTTC.

Here the CDR3 DNA reads TGTGCCAGCAGCGTAGCTAGACAGGGCTGGGGTGACTATGGCTACACCTTC. Translating it yields CASSVARQGWGDYGYTF. The chain uses TRBV9 and TRBJ1-2, with 7 bases aligning to TRBD1. Germline loops: CDR1 SGDLS, CDR2 YYNGEE. The V segment lost 0 bases and the J segment 3 bases; nucleotides outside the gene matches: 11. CDR3 length: 17 residues.

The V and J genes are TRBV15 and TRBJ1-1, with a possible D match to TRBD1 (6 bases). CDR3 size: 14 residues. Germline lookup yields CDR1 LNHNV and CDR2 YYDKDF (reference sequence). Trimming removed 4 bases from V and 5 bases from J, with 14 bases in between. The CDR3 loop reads CATSTRTDDTEAFF. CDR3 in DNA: TGTGCCACCAGCACCCGGACAGACGATACTGAAGCTTTCTTT.

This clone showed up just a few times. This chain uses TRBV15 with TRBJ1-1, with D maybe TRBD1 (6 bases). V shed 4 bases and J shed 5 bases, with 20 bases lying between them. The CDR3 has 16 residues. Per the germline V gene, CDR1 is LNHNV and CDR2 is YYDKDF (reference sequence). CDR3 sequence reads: CATSTPTEGVETEAFF. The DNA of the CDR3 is TGTGCCACCAGCACGCCTACTGAGGGGGTTGAGACTGAAGCTTTCTTT.

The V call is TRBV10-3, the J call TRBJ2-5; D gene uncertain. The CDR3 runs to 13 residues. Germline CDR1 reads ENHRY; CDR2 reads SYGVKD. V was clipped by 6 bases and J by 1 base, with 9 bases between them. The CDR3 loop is CAISGSPQETQYF. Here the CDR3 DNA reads TGTGCCATCAGCGGGTCCCCCCAAGAGACCCAGTACTTC.

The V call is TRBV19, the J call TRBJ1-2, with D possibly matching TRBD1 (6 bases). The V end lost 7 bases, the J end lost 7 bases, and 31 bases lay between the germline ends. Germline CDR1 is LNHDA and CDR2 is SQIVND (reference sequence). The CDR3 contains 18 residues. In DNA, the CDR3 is TGTGCCAGTATGGGGCTTGTTGCAGGGGACTACAACCGCCCTGGCTACACCTTC. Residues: CASMGLVAGDYNRPGYTF.

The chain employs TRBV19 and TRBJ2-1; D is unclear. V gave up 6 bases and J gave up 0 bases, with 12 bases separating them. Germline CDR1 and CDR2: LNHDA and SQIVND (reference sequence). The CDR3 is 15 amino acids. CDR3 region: CASRLKKNSYNEQFF. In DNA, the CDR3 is TGTGCCAGTAGACTCAAAAAAAACTCCTACAATGAGCAGTTCTTC.

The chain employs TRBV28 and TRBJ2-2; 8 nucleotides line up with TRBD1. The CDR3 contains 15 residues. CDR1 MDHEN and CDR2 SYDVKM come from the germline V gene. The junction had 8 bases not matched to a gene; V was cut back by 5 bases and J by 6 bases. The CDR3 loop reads CASSQQGVASGELFF. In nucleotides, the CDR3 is TGTGCCAGCAGTCAACAGGGGGTAGCTTCCGGGGAGCTGTTTTTT.

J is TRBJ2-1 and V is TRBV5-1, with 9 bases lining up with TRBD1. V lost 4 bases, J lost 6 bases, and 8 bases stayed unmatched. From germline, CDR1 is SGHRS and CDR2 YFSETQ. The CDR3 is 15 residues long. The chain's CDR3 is CASSRDGTGSNEQFF. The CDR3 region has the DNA TGCGCCAGCAGCCGCGACGGGACAGGGAGCAATGAGCAGTTCTTC.

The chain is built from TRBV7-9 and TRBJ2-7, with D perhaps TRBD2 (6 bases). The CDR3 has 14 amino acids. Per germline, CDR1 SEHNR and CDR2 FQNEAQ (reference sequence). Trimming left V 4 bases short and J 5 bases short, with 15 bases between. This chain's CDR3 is CASSSWDWSHEQYF. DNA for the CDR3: TGTGCCAGCAGCTCGTGGGACTGGTCCCACGAGCAGTACTTC. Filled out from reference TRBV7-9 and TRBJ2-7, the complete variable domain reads DTGVSQNPRHKITKRGQNVTFRCDPISEHNRLYWYRQTLGQGPEFLTYFQNEAQLEKSRLLSDRFSAERPKGSFSTLEIQRTEQGDSAMYLCASSSWDWSHEQYFGPGTRLTVT.

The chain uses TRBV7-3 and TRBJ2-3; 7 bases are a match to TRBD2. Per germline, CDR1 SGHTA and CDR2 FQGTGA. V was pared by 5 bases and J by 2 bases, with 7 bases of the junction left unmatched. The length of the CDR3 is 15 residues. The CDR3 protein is CASSQNGGNTDTQYF. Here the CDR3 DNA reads TGTGCCAGCAGCCAAAACGGGGGGAACACAGATACGCAGTATTTT. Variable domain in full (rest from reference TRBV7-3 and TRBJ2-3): GAGVSQTPSNKVTEKGKYVELRCDPISGHTALYWYRQSLGQGPEFLIYFQGTGAADDSGLPNDRFFAVRPEGSVSTLKIQRTERGDSAVYLCASSQNGGNTDTQYFGPGTRLTVL.

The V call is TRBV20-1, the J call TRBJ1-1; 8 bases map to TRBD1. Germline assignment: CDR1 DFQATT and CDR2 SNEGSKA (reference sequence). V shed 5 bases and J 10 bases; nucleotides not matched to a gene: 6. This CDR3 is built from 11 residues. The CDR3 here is CSARRTGRAFF. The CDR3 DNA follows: TGCAGTGCTCGTCGGACAGGGAGAGCTTTCTTT.

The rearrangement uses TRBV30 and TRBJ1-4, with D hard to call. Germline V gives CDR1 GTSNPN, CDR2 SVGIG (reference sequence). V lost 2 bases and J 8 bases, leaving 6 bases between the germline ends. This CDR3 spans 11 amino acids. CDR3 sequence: CAWSSLEKLFF. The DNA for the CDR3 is TGTGCCTGGAGTTCTCTGGAAAAACTGTTTTTT.

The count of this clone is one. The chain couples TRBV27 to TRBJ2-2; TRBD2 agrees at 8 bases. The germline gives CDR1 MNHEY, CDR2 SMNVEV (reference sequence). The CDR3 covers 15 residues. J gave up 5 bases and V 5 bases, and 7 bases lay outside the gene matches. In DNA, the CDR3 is TGTGCCAGCAGTACCCCGGGGGGGAGAACCGGGGAGCTGTTTTTT. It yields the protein CASSTPGGRTGELFF.

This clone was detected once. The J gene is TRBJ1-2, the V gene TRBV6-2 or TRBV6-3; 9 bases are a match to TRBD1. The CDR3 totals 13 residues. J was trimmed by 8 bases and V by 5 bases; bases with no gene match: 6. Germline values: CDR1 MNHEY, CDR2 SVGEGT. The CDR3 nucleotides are TGTGCCAGCAGTCCCGGGACAGGGAAAGGCTACACCTTC. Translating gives CASSPGTGKGYTF.

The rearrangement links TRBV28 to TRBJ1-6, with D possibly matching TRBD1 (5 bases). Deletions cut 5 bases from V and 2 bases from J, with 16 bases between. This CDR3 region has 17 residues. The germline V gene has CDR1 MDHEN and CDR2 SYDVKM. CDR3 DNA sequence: TGTGCCAGCAGTCTCAGGGTCGGGCTAACCTATAATTCACCCCTCCACTTT. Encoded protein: CASSLRVGLTYNSPLHF.

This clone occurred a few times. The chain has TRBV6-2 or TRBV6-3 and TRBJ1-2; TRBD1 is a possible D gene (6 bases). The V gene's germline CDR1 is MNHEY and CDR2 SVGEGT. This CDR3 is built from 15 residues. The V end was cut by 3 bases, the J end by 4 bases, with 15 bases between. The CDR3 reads CASSYRSGQLYGYTF. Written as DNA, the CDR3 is TGTGCCAGCAGTTATCGCTCTGGACAGCTCTATGGCTACACCTTC.

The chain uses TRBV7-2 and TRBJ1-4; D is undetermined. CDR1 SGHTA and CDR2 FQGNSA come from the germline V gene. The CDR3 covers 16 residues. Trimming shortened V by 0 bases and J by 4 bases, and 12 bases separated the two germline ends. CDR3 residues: CASSLASRGSNEKLFF. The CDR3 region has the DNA TGTGCCAGCAGCTTAGCTAGCAGAGGGAGTAATGAAAAACTGTTTTTT.

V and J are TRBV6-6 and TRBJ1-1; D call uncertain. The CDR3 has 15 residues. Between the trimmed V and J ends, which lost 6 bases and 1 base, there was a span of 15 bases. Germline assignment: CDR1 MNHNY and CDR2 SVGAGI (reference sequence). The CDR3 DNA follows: TGTGCCAGCAGCCTTGGAGGCAATTGGAACACTGAAGCTTTCTTT. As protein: CASSLGGNWNTEAFF.

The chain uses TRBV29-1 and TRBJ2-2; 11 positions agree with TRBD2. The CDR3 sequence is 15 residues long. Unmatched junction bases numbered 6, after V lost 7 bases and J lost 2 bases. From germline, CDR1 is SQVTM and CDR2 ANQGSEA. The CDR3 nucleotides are TGCAGCGCGGTAGCGGGGGGGCATAACACCGGGGAGCTGTTTTTT. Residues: CSAVAGGHNTGELFF.

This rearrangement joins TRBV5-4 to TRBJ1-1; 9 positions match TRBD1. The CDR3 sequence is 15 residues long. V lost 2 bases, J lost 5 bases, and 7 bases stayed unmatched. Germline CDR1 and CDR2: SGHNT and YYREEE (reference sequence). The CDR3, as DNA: TGTGCCAGCAGCTTAACCGGGACAGGGTTAACTGAAGCTTTCTTT. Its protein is CASSLTGTGLTEAFF. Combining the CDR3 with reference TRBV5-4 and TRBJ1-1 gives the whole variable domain ETGVTQSPTHLIKTRGQQVTLRCSSQSGHNTVSWYQQALGQGPQFIFQYYREEENGRGNFPPRFSGLQFPNYSSELNVNALELDDSALYLCASSLTGTGLTEAFFGQGTRLTVV.

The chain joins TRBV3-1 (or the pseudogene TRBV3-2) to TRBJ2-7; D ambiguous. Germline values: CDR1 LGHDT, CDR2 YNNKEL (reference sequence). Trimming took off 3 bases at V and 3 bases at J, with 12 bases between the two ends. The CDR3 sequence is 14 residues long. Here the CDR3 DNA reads TGTGCCAGCAGCCATTTCGTCTTAGACTACGAGCAGTACTTC. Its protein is CASSHFVLDYEQYF.